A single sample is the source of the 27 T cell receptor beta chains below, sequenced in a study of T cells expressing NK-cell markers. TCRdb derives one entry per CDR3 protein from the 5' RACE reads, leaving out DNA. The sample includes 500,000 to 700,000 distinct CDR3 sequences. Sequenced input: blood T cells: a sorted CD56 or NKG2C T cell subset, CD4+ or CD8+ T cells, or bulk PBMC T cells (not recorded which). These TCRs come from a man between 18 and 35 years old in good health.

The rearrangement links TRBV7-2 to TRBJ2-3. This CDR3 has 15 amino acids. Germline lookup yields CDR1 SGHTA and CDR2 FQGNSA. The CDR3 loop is CASSFWGYDTDTQYF.

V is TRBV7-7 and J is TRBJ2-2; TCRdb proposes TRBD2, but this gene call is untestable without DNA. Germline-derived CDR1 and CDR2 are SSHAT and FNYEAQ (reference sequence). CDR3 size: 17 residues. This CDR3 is CASSLGAAGSNTGELFF.

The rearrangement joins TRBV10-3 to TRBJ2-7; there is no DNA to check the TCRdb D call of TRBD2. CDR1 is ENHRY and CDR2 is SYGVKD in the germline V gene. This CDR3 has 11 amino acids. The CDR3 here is CAISQDFEQYF.

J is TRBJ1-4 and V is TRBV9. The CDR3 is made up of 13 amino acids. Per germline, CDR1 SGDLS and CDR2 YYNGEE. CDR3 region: CASSKATYEKLFF.

The CDR3 sequence is CASSERGRGPVETQYF. The chain recombines TRBV12-3 or TRBV12-4 with TRBJ2-5; TCRdb's D gene call, TRBD1, goes unchecked for lack of DNA. There are 16 residues in the CDR3.

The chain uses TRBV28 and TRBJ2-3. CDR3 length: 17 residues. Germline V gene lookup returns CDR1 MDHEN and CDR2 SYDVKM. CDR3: CASSLFRAATSTDTQYF.

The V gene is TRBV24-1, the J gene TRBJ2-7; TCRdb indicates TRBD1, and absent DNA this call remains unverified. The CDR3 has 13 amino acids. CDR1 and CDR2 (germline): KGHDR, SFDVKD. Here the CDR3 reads CATSELRDRGLYF.

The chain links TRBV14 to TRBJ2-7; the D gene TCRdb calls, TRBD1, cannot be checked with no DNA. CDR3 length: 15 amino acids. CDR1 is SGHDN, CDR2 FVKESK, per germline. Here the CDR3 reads CASSVLGGGVNEQYF.

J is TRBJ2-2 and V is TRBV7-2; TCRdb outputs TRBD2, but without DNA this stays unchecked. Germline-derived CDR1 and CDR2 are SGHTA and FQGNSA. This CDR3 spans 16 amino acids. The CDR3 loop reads CARLAGGPKSTGELFF.

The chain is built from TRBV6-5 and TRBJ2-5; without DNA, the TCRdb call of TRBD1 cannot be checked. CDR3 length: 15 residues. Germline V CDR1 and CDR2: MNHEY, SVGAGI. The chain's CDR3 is CASSYSRDEGETQYF.

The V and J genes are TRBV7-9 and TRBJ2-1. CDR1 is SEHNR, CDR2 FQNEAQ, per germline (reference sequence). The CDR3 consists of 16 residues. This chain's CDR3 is CASSSPQSPSYNEQFF.

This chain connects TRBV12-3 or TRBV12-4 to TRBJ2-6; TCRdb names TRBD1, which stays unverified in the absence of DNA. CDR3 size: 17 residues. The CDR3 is CASSLGQGDPGANVLTF.

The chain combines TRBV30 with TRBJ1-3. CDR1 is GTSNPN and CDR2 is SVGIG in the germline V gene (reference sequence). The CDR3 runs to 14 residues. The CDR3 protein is CAWSAYEIRNTIYF.

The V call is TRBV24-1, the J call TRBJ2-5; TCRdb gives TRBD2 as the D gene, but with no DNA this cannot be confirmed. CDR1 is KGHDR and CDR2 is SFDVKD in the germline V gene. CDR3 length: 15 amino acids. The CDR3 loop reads CATSDMTSATETQYF.

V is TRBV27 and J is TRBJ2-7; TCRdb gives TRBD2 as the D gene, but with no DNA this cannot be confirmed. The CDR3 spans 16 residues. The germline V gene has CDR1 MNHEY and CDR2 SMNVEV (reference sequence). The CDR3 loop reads CASSLAGGDYVYEQYF.

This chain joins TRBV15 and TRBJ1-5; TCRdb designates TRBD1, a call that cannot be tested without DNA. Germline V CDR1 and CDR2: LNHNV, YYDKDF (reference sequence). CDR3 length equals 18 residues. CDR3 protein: CATSDQPGQGAGNQPQHF.

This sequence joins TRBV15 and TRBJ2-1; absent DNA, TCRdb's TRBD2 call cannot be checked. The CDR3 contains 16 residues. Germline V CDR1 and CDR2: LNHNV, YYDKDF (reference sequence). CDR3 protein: CATSGLAGGTYNEQFF.

The CDR3 here is CSASRGGPNTGELFF. The chain is built from TRBV20-1 and TRBJ2-2; absent DNA, TCRdb's TRBD1 call cannot be checked. Germline V gene sequence: CDR1 DFQATT, CDR2 SNEGSKA (reference sequence). The CDR3 loop spans 15 amino acids.

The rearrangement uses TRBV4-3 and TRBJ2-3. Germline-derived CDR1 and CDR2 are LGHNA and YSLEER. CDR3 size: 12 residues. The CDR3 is CASSHGKDTQYF.

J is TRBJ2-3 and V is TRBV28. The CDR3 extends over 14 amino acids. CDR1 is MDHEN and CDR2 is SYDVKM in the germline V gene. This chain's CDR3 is CASTVSQSTDTQYF.

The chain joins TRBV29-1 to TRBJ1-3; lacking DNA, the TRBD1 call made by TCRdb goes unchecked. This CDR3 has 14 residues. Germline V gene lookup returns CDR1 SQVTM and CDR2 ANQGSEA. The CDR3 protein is CSVRRQHSGNTIYF.

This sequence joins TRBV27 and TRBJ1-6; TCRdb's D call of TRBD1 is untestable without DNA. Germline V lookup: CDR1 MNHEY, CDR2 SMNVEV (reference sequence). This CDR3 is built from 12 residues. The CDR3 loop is CASRRTGGTLHF.

CDR3 amino acids: CASSSWTGNPSGNTIYF. This chain joins TRBV28 and TRBJ1-3; TCRdb proposes TRBD1, but this gene call is untestable without DNA. Germline V gene sequence: CDR1 MDHEN, CDR2 SYDVKM. There are 17 residues in the CDR3.

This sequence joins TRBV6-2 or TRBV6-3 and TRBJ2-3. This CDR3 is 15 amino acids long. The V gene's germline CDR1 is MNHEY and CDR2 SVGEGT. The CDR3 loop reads CASKRDRTLTDTQYF.

CDR3 sequence: CASSPFRNQETQYF. V is TRBV7-9 and J is TRBJ2-5. CDR3 length: 14 residues. CDR1 is SEHNR and CDR2 is FQNEAQ in the germline V gene (reference sequence).

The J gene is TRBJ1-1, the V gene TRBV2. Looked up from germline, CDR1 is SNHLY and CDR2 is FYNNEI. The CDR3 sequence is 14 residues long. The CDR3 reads CASSARDFPTEAFF.

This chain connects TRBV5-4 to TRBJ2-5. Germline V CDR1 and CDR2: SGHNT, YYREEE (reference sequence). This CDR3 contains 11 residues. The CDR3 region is CASRQLETQYF.